This T cell receptor (beta chain) was found in a study of siplizumab effects on memory and regulatory T cells (dated by TCRdb to about 2019). Some background on the complete study: Across eight responder-stimulator pairs, mixed lymphocyte reactions were run in pairs, roughly 1 with siplizumab at approximately 0.96 ug/mL and roughly 1 without drug. The study looked at the effect of siplizumab, an anti-CD2 antibody, on alloreactive T-cell subsets in allogeneic mixed lymphocyte reactions made from human PBMCs.

For approximately six days, cells in the mixed lymphocyte reaction were kept in coculture at 37 degrees C. Responder PBMCs were labelled with CFSE, stimulator PBMCs were labelled with Violet Dye, and the two were mixed at a 1:1 ratio. Sorted unstimulated T cells and proliferating T cells recovered from mixed lymphocyte reactions underwent TCRbeta CDR3 sequencing. Fresh whole blood from approximately 10 HLA-typed healthy donors was used to isolate PBMCs. After the mixed lymphocyte reaction, proliferating CFSE-low responder T cells were FACS-sorted for TCR sequencing. What the research found in general, with its limitations: Unstimulated naive T cells appeared more diverse than memory T cells, and naive cells seemed to contribute substantially to the alloresponse. Of the alloreactive CD4+ clones that could be mapped, the Treg-derived share averaged about 63% with siplizumab compared with about 25% in control reactions. Whether proliferating Tregs from siplizumab cultures actually had suppressive function was not functionally confirmed. The cumulative frequency of alloreactive sequences traceable to unstimulated CD4+ memory T cells was significantly reduced by siplizumab. Because sequences at frequencies below about 10^-5 were poorly captured, only a minor fraction of alloreactive clones could be mapped back to unstimulated subsets. About 80-96% of proliferating CD4+ or CD8+ clones could not be given a naive or memory phenotype.

This clone is assessed as medium-sized (0.01 to 0.1%). What this receptor recognizes is not known. It has no much larger one-base neighbor in the sample; base qualities were not kept. Receptors were amplified or captured by the immunoSEQ multiplex PCR assay. About 10^5 TCR templates per sample were assayed by the deep sequencing platform. Genomic DNA extracted from sorted T cells was used for TCRbeta CDR3 sequencing. Per the source publication's procedure: The R programming language was used for clonal analysis of TCRbeta CDR3 data. Unstimulated samples were compared with post-reaction CFSE-low samples to define alloreactive CD4+ and CD8+ clones. Alloreactive CD4+ clones were assigned to regulatory or non-regulatory origin by matching sequences to sorted unstimulated Treg and non-Treg repertoires. Here the immuneACCESS table is served through TCRdb, limited to in-frame sequences with V and J called. Missing clones are a known gap in these copies; in checked studies unresolved V genes cover under half, and the rest lacks a known reason. Clone size and V and J calls were adopted from that table, with D and trimming inferred from the DNA. Across this sample there are more than 5,500 clones, with roughly 38% seen only once. Around a sixth of the sample is taken by the ten largest.

Sequenced sample: CFSE-low (dividing) CD8+ T cells sorted from an allogeneic mixed lymphocyte reaction. The TCR sequence derives from a human donor in good health; the cells came from an allogeneic mixed lymphocyte reaction.

The CDR3 amino acid sequence is: CASSLGTKGNEQYF. The DNA is as follows: TGTGCCAGCAGTTTGGGGACTAAGGGCAACGAGCAGTACTTC. The chain links TRBV27 with TRBJ2-7; TRBD2 agrees with 7 junctional bases. V is pruned by 3 bases and J by 5 bases, leaving 7 bases of the junction without a gene match. CDR1 MNHEY and CDR2 SMNVEV were looked up in the germline V gene (reference sequence). Measured from the cysteine to the phenylalanine, the CDR3 is 14 residues long. The only DNA kept is the CDR3, 42 bases in frame from the first base.